Listed below are T cell receptor beta chains from one sample, sequenced in a study of shared clonotypes between healthy human individuals. Profiled with immunoSEQ multiplex PCR; TCRdb holds only in-frame clones, not every one. The profile shows hundreds of thousands of clones, approximately 96% of them singletons. Input material: naive CD8+ T cells sorted from blood. The receptors originated from a woman aged 25 to 39 in good health. Each CDR3 is given with its conserved first and last residue. The D gene is left open where the match is weak. Clone size, where shown, is once, few, many, or a class for clones that have expanded.

TRBJ2-1	TRBV2	.	.	TGTGCCAGCAGTGTCCGCCCCATAGGGGAGCCCTACAATGAGCAGTTCTTC	CASSVRPIGEPYNEQFF
TRBJ2-1	TRBV28	.	TRBD1	TGTGCCAGCAGCGGAGGAGGACAGGACTACAATGAGCAGTTCTTC	CASSGGGQDYNEQFF
TRBJ1-1	TRBV6-5	.	.	TGTGCCAGCAGTTACTCGACCCAGACTGAAGCTTTCTTT	CASSYSTQTEAFF
TRBJ2-7	TRBV27	once	.	TGTGCCAGCAGTCCTTGGCAGAGACCGGATGTTTCCTACGAGCAGTACTTC	CASSPWQRPDVSYEQYF
TRBJ1-2	TRBV5-1	.	.	TGCGCCAGCAGCCCGGATAAGACAGCCTTTAACTATGGCTACACCTTC	CASSPDKTAFNYGYTF
TRBJ2-5	TRBV5-4	few	.	TGTGCCAGCAGCTTGGAGACAGAGGAGACCCAGTACTTC	CASSLETEETQYF
TRBJ1-3	TRBV10-2	.	.	TGCGCCAGCATGCATACGACTAGGACGATTCTATCTGGAAACACCATATATTTT	CASMHTTRTILSGNTIYF
TRBJ1-3	TRBV6-6	.	TRBD1	TGTGCCAGCAGTCGAACCGGGACAGGGGTTGGAAACACCATATATTTT	CASSRTGTGVGNTIYF
TRBJ1-5	TRBV13	once	TRBD1	TGTGCCAGCAGCTTAGGGACAGGGATGCAGCCCCAGCATTTT	CASSLGTGMQPQHF
TRBJ1-1	TRBV12-5	.	.	TGTGCTAGTGGTCTGGACCTGAACACTGAAGCTTTCTTT	CASGLDLNTEAFF
TRBJ1-2	TRBV27	.	.	TGTGCCAGCAGTCTGCGTAGGGGCTATGGCTACACCTTC	CASSLRRGYGYTF
TRBJ2-1	TRBV19	.	TRBD2	TGTGCCAGTAGTTCCGGGAGGGGGTTTAGCGGGAGCGGCTACAATGAGCAGTTCTTC	CASSSGRGFSGSGYNEQFF
TRBJ2-7	TRBV27	.	.	TGTGCCAGCAGCCCCAACGGTTACGAGCAGTACTTC	CASSPNGYEQYF
TRBJ1-1	TRBV4-2	.	.	TGTGCCAGCAGCCAAGAAGGGGGAAAATTGAGAAACACTGAAGCTTTCTTT	CASSQEGGKLRNTEAFF
TRBJ1-1	TRBV6-5	.	TRBD1	TGTGCCAGCAGTTACGGGGCAGGGGGCACTGAAGCTTTCTTT	CASSYGAGGTEAFF
TRBJ1-4	TRBV28	.	.	TGTGCCAGCAGTCCTAGAATGGTTGAGGAAAAACTGTTTTTT	CASSPRMVEEKLFF
TRBJ2-4	TRBV4-2	.	.	TGTGCCAGCAGATTCTCGACCGTGGACATAGCCAAAAACATTCAGTACTTC	CASRFSTVDIAKNIQYF
TRBJ1-1	TRBV7-9	.	TRBD1	TGTGCCAGCAGCTACAGGGGGGAGAACACTGAAGCTTTCTTT	CASSYRGENTEAFF
TRBJ2-7	TRBV6-5	.	.	TGTGCCAGCAGTTCTGGACAGACGGCATGGTACTTC	CASSSGQTAWYF
TRBJ1-5	TRBV19	.	.	TGTGCCAGTAGTATCTCGGATTGGAGTGGCAATCAGCCCCAGCATTTT	CASSISDWSGNQPQHF
TRBJ2-7	TRBV27	.	TRBD2	TGTGCCAGCAGTTTACTAGCGGCCTACGAGCAGTACTTC	CASSLLAAYEQYF
TRBJ1-1	TRBV13	once	TRBD1	TGTGCCAGCAGCCCGGGAGGGGGCGCCTACACTGAAGCTTTCTTT	CASSPGGGAYTEAFF
TRBJ2-5	TRBV27	.	TRBD2	TGTGCCAGCAGTCCGCTAGCGGGAGGAATGGGGGAGTACTTC	CASSPLAGGMGEYF
TRBJ2-7	TRBV27	.	.	TGTGCCAGCAGTGGGGGTGGGGGGTTGCACGAGCAGTACTTC	CASSGGGGLHEQYF
TRBJ1-2	TRBV6-5	.	TRBD1	TGTGCCAGCAGACGACAGGGGAACTATGGCTACACCTTC	CASRRQGNYGYTF
TRBJ1-5	TRBV19	.	.	TGTGCCAGTAGTATGGAACAGGAGGGTCAGCCCCAGCATTTT	CASSMEQEGQPQHF
TRBJ2-1	TRBV7-8	.	TRBD2	TGTGCCAGCACCCTCGCTTCCCCTAGCGGGAAGCAGGGCAATGAGCAGTTCTTC	CASTLASPSGKQGNEQFF